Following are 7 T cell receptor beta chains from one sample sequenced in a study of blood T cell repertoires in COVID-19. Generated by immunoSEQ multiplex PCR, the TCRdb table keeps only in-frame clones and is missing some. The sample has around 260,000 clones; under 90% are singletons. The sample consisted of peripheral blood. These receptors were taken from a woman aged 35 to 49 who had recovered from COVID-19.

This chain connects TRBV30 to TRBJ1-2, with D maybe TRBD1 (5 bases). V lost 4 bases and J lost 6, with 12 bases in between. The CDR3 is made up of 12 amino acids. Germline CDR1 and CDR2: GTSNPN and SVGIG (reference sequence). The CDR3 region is CAWISRVNGYTF. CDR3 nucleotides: TGTGCCTGGATTTCCAGGGTTAATGGCTACACCTTC.

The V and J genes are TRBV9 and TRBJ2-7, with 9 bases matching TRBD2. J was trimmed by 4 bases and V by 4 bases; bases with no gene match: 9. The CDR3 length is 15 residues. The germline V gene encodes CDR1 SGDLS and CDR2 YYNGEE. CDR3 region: CASSKAGGTTYEQYF. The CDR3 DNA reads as TGTGCCAGCAGCAAAGCGGGAGGAACAACGTACGAGCAGTACTTC.

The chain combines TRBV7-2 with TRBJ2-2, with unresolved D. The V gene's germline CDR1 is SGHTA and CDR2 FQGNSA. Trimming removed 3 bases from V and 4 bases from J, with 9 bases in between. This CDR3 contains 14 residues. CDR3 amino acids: CASSFFLLTGELFF. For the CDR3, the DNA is TGTGCCAGCAGCTTTTTTCTCCTCACCGGGGAGCTGTTTTTT.

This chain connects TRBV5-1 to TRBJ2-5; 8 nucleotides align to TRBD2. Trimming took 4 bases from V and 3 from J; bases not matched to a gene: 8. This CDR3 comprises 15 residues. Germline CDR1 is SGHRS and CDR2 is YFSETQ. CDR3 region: CASSPGGGGEETQYF. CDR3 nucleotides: TGCGCCAGCAGCCCGGGAGGGGGAGGGGAAGAGACCCAGTACTTC.

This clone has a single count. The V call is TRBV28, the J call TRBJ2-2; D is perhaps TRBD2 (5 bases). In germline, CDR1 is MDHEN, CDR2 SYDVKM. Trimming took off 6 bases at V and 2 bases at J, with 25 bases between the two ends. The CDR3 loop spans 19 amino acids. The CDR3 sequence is CASSTSGSAIARNTGELFF. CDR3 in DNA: TGTGCCAGCAGCACCTCGGGGTCCGCAATAGCCAGAAACACCGGGGAGCTGTTTTTT.

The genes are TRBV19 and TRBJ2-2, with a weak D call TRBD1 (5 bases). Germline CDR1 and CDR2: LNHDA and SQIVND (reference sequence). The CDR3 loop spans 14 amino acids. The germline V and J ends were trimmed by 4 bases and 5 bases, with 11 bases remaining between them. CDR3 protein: CASSTQDNTGELFF. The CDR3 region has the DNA TGTGCCAGTAGTACCCAGGACAATACCGGGGAGCTGTTTTTT.

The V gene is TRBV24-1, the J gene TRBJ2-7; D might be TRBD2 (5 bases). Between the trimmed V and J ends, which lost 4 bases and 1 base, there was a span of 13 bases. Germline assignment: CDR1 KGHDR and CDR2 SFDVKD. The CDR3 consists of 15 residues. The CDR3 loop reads CATSDPRTGSYEQYF. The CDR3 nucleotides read TGTGCCACCAGTGACCCCCGGACGGGATCCTACGAGCAGTACTTC.